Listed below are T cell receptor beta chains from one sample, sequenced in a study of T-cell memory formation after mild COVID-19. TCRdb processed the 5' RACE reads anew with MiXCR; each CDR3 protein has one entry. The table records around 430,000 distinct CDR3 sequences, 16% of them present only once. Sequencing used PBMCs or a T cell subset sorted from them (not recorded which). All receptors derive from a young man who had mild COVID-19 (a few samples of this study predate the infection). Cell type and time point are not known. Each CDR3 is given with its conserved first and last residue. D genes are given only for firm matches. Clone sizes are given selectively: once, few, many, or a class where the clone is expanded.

TGTGCCAGCAGCTCCAGAACGGAGGCCCAGTACTTC,CASSSRTEAQYF,TRBV9,TRBJ2-5,NA,NA
TGTGCCAGCAGCCCTAGCGGGTCAGATACGCAGTATTTT,CASSPSGSDTQYF,TRBV25-1,TRBJ2-3,TRBD2,NA
TGTGCCAGCAGCTCAGGTTATCGGACCGGGGAGCTGTTTTTT,CASSSGYRTGELFF,TRBV7-2,TRBJ2-2,NA,few
TGTGCCAGCAGTTACTCGAGGACAGGTCTCGATACGCAGTATTTT,CASSYSRTGLDTQYF,TRBV6-2/TRBV6-3,TRBJ2-3,TRBD1,few
TGCGCCAGCAGCCAATGGGGGAATGGGCCCACATCCCTCTCATATGAGCAGTTCTTC,CASSQWGNGPTSLSYEQFF,TRBV4-1,TRBJ2-1,NA,few
TGTGCCAGCAGTGACGTCGGATTATATGGCTACACCTTC,CASSDVGLYGYTF,TRBV27,TRBJ1-2,NA,NA
TGTGCCAGCAGCTCCGGGACAGGGCCAGATACGCAGTATTTT,CASSSGTGPDTQYF,TRBV7-3,TRBJ2-3,TRBD1,NA
TGTGCCAGCAGCCACCTAAGGGGGACCGTCCCCTACGAGCAGTACTTC,CASSHLRGTVPYEQYF,TRBV3-2,TRBJ2-7,NA,many
TGCGCCAGCAGCAAAGATTACCGGGGTAGTCAGCCCCAGCATTTT,CASSKDYRGSQPQHF,TRBV4-1,TRBJ1-5,NA,NA
TGTGCCAGCAGCCATCGGGGATCCTACGAGCAGTACTTC,CASSHRGSYEQYF,TRBV16,TRBJ2-7,NA,NA
TGCAGTGCTAGTAGCCAGCGGAGAGGTACGCAGTATTTT,CSASSQRRGTQYF,TRBV20-1,TRBJ2-3,NA,NA
TGTGCCAGCAGTTACGGGGGGGGCCCCGAGCAGTTCTTC,CASSYGGGPEQFF,TRBV6-5,TRBJ2-1,NA,NA
TGTGCCAGCAGAGGGACAGGGGCTGAGGGTGGCTACACCTTC,CASRGTGAEGGYTF,TRBV12-3/TRBV12-4,TRBJ1-2,TRBD1,few
TGTGCCAGCAGAGGGGGCGGGCCAGGCGCCTATAATTCACCCCTCCACTTT,CASRGGGPGAYNSPLHF,TRBV7-2,TRBJ1-6,TRBD1,NA
TGTGCCAGCAGTGAAGCCAATCAGCCCCAGCATTTT,CASSEANQPQHF,TRBV25-1,TRBJ1-5,NA,many
TGCGCCAGCAGCCTAGGGGCAGGGCTAAACACTGAAGCTTTCTTT,CASSLGAGLNTEAFF,TRBV4-1,TRBJ1-1,NA,many
TGTGCCAGCAGTTACTCGCGCAGGGCCCACGAGCAGTACTTC,CASSYSRRAHEQYF,TRBV6-5,TRBJ2-7,NA,many
TGTGCCAGCTCGGTTTCTCCGGCAGGGATGAACACTGAAGCTTTCTTT,CASSVSPAGMNTEAFF,TRBV12-3/TRBV12-4,TRBJ1-1,NA,NA
TGTGCCACCAGCAGAGACAAGGGGAAGGACACTGAAGCTTTCTTT,CATSRDKGKDTEAFF,TRBV15,TRBJ1-1,NA,once
TGTGCCACCAGCGAGACCTACAATGAGCAGTTCTTC,CATSETYNEQFF,TRBV24-1,TRBJ2-1,NA,NA
TGCGCCAGCAGCCAAGTAGGGGGGTGGGGCACAGATACGCAGTATTTT,CASSQVGGWGTDTQYF,TRBV4-1,TRBJ2-3,NA,NA
TGTGCCAGCAGTCCTGCGGGTGGAAACATTCAGTACTTC,CASSPAGGNIQYF,TRBV27,TRBJ2-4,NA,NA
TGTGCCAGCAGCTCCCCACGTACCGGCTCATACAATGAGCAGTTCTTC,CASSSPRTGSYNEQFF,TRBV7-6,TRBJ2-1,NA,few
TGTGCCACCAGCCGGGGGACGAGGGGGAACACTGAAGCTTTCTTT,CATSRGTRGNTEAFF,TRBV15,TRBJ1-1,NA,NA
TGTGCCAGCAGTCGGGTCGGGGGGTTGGGCACCGGGGAGCTGTTTTTT,CASSRVGGLGTGELFF,TRBV12-3/TRBV12-4,TRBJ2-2,TRBD2,NA
TGTGCCAGCTCCCCTACACAACTAGCGGCTCGCACAGATACGCAGTATTTT,CASSPTQLAARTDTQYF,TRBV18,TRBJ2-3,TRBD2,NA
TGTGCCAGCAGCGTAGGGCTGAGCACTGAAGCTTTCTTT,CASSVGLSTEAFF,TRBV9,TRBJ1-1,NA,NA
TGCGCCAGCAGCTTATTGGGACAGGCTAACTATGGCTACACCTTC,CASSLLGQANYGYTF,TRBV5-1,TRBJ1-2,TRBD1,NA
TGTGCCAGCTCACCACGGCCTGAGAGCACAGATACGCAGTATTTT,CASSPRPESTDTQYF,TRBV18,TRBJ2-3,NA,few
TGTGCCAGTCTCATCGCAGGGGTGAACACTGAAGCTTTCTTT,CASLIAGVNTEAFF,TRBV7-9,TRBJ1-1,NA,few
TGTGCCAGCAGCTCTGACACCTGGAACACTGAAGCTTTCTTT,CASSSDTWNTEAFF,TRBV11-1,TRBJ1-1,NA,few
NA,CASKVSLDRDTGELFF,TRBV5-6,TRBJ2-2,NA,NA
TGTGCCAGCAGTTACCTGGACAGGGACTACGAGCAGTACTTC,CASSYLDRDYEQYF,TRBV6-6,TRBJ2-7,TRBD1,NA
TGCAGCGCCCCTTCCGACAGTGGCTATGGCTACACCTTC,CSAPSDSGYGYTF,TRBV29-1,TRBJ1-2,NA,few
TGTGCCAGCAGTCTAGCGTCTAGCACAGATACGCAGTATTTT,CASSLASSTDTQYF,TRBV5-1,TRBJ2-3,NA,many
TGTGCCACCAGTGATGGGACGACATTTCCCTACGAGCAGTACTTC,CATSDGTTFPYEQYF,TRBV24-1,TRBJ2-7,NA,NA
TGTGCCAGCAGCTCGGACGGCTCCTACGAGCAGTACTTC,CASSSDGSYEQYF,TRBV7-6,TRBJ2-7,NA,NA
TGTGCCAGCAGTTACCGTATGGAGGTAGCGGGGACCCCACCAGATACGCAGTATTTT,CASSYRMEVAGTPPDTQYF,TRBV6-6,TRBJ2-3,TRBD2,few
TGCGCCAGCAGCCAAGCCTCTGGACAGACTAACTATGGCTACACCTTC,CASSQASGQTNYGYTF,TRBV4-3,TRBJ1-2,NA,many
TGTGCCTGGAGTGTACGGAATTCACCCCTCCACTTT,CAWSVRNSPLHF,TRBV30,TRBJ1-6,NA,NA
TGCAGCGCCGCGACCCGATTAGGGGGCGAGCAGTACTTC,CSAATRLGGEQYF,TRBV29-1,TRBJ2-7,NA,NA
TGTGCCAGCAGACGGGGGTTCCGCACAGATACGCAGTATTTT,CASRRGFRTDTQYF,TRBV12-3/TRBV12-4,TRBJ2-3,NA,few
TGTGCCAGCAGCCCCGGGGGCCTGGGACAGTTCCACTTT,CASSPGGLGQFHF,TRBV7-9,TRBJ1-6,TRBD1,NA
TGTGCCAGCAGCTTAGCGCCAGCTAGCACAGATACGCAGTATTTT,CASSLAPASTDTQYF,TRBV7-2,TRBJ2-3,NA,few
TGTGCCAGCACCGACCGTCGGACAGGGGGTCAGCCCCAGCATTTT,CASTDRRTGGQPQHF,TRBV7-6,TRBJ1-5,TRBD1,few
TGTGCCAGCAGCGTTTGGGCTAGCGGAGAAGACGAGCAGTTCTTC,CASSVWASGEDEQFF,TRBV9,TRBJ2-1,TRBD2,few